Shown below are 25 T cell receptor beta chains from a single sample sequenced in a study of radiation and T cells in renal cell carcinoma. Stated time point: blood 4 weeks post-SBRT, at nephrectomy. Treatment specified: 15 Gy SBRT to primary tumor, nephrectomy 4 weeks later. Assay used: immunoSEQ multiplex PCR; TCRdb lists only in-frame clones, some missing. The sample records approximately 85,000 clones, around 89% being singletons. The sequencing here drew on blood, taken from a patient whose treatment included radiotherapy and nephrectomy. The receptor source for this set is a woman in her 70s with renal cell carcinoma.

The chain couples TRBV30 to TRBJ1-1; the D gene is possibly TRBD1 (5 bases). The V and J ends lost 0 bases and 0 bases respectively, with 11 bases between them. Germline V gene data show CDR1 as GTSNPN and CDR2 as SVGIG (reference sequence). The CDR3 runs 15 residues. The CDR3 sequence: CAWSVRGTVNTEAFF. The CDR3 region has the DNA TGTGCCTGGAGTGTACGGGGGACGGTGAACACTGAAGCTTTCTTT.

The chain has TRBV11-3 and TRBJ1-1; no clear D. V was pared by 7 bases and J by 3 bases, with 6 bases between. The CDR3 contains 11 residues. The germline V gene has CDR1 SGHNT and CDR2 YENEEA. The CDR3 region is CASTRDTEAFF. CDR3 nucleotide sequence: TGTGCCAGCACCCGGGACACTGAAGCTTTCTTT.

The V and J genes are TRBV5-6 and TRBJ1-4; perhaps TRBD1 as D (6 bases). Trimming took off 0 bases at V and 7 bases at J, with 13 bases between the two ends. The CDR3 covers 15 residues. Per germline, CDR1 SGHDT and CDR2 YYEEEE. CDR3 amino acids: CASSLEGGMGEKLFF. In nucleotides, the CDR3 is TGTGCCAGCAGCTTGGAGGGGGGAATGGGTGAAAAACTGTTTTTT.

This clone was found once. The V gene is TRBV5-1, the J gene TRBJ1-1, with D unclear. Germline CDR1 reads SGHRS; CDR2 reads YFSETQ. The CDR3 has 12 residues. V was cut by 1 base and J by 4 bases, with 5 bases left in between. This CDR3 is CASSLSSTEAFF. In DNA, the CDR3 is TGCGCCAGCAGCTTGTCCAGCACTGAAGCTTTCTTT.

The rearrangement joins TRBV28 to TRBJ1-2; D is unclear. The CDR3 totals 16 residues. Trimming took 4 bases from V and 0 from J, leaving 15 bases between them. Germline CDR1 reads MDHEN; CDR2 reads SYDVKM. DNA of the CDR3: TGTGCCAGCAGTTGGGTAGCGAGCCGATCTAACTATGGCTACACCTTC. It is translated as CASSWVASRSNYGYTF.

CDR3 DNA: TGTGCCACCAGCAGAAACACAGGGGATAATTCACCCCTCCACTTT. Translated: CATSRNTGDNSPLHF. J is TRBJ1-6 and V is TRBV15; 7 bases line up with TRBD1. J was trimmed by 5 bases and V by 2 bases; bases with no gene match: 3. The V gene's germline CDR1 is LNHNV and CDR2 YYDKDF (reference sequence). This CDR3 is 15 amino acids long.

This clone was seen only a few times. The chain carries TRBV12-5 and TRBJ1-1; the match to TRBD1 covers 8 bases. Per the germline V gene, CDR1 is LGHNT and CDR2 is FRNRAP. J was trimmed by 11 bases and V by 2 bases; bases with no gene match: 4. This CDR3 has 12 residues. The chain's CDR3 is CASGLTDRVAFF. Here the CDR3 DNA reads TGTGCTAGTGGTTTGACGGACAGGGTTGCTTTCTTT. Drawing the rest from reference TRBV12-5 and TRBJ1-1, the complete variable domain is DARVTQTPRHKVTEMGQEVTMRCQPILGHNTVFWYRQTMMQGLELLAYFRNRAPLDDSGMPKDRFSAEMPDATLATLKIQPSEPRDSAVYFCASGLTDRVAFFGQGTRLTVV.

On this clone: Germline is not matched at one junction end, which may reflect a read error. This rearrangement joins TRBV28 to TRBJ1-5; 7 positions agree with TRBD1. In germline, CDR1 is MDHEN, CDR2 SYDVKM. This CDR3 contains 15 residues. CDR3 in amino acids: CATLEDRDSTQPQHF. The CDR3 bases are TGTGCCACACTCGAAGACAGGGACAGCACTCAGCCCCAGCATTTT.

This clone was counted a single time. The chain combines TRBV30 with TRBJ1-5; possibly TRBD1 for D (5 bases). The CDR3 loop spans 17 amino acids. Germline V lookup: CDR1 GTSNPN, CDR2 SVGIG (reference sequence). The V and J ends lost 2 bases and 0 bases respectively, with 17 bases between them. The CDR3 loop reads CAWSLRSVQVSNQPQHF. For the CDR3, the DNA is TGTGCCTGGAGTCTAAGGTCGGTACAGGTTAGCAATCAGCCCCAGCATTTT.

A note on this clone: Other DNA sequences within the sample encode an identical CDR3. The rearrangement joins TRBV9 to TRBJ2-7, with D maybe TRBD1 (5 bases). Germline CDR1 SGDLS, CDR2 YYNGEE. The CDR3 totals 15 residues. Trimming left V 0 bases short and J 1 base short, with 11 bases between. DNA of the CDR3: TGTGCCAGCAGCGTAGGGGGCCCAGGGTCCTACGAGCAGTACTTC. It encodes CASSVGGPGSYEQYF.

CDR3 amino acids: CASSQAILLAGRYNEQFF. For the CDR3, the DNA is TGCGCCAGCAGCCAAGCCATCCTCCTAGCGGGGCGATACAATGAGCAGTTCTTC. This sequence joins TRBV4-1 and TRBJ2-1; 9 bases line up with TRBD2. Per the germline V gene, CDR1 is MGHRA and CDR2 is YSYEKL. This CDR3 has 18 amino acids. J was trimmed by 4 bases and V by 1 base; bases with no gene match: 11.

This chain links TRBV4-2 with TRBJ1-4; possibly TRBD1 for D (6 bases). Trimming left V 1 base short and J 2 bases short, with 14 bases between. Germline V gene lookup returns CDR1 LGHNA and CDR2 YNFKEQ. This CDR3 has 17 residues. CDR3 DNA: TGTGCCAGCAGCCAAGGAGAGGGGGGTCGCACTAATGAAAAACTGTTTTTT. It codes for CASSQGEGGRTNEKLFF.

The chain carries TRBV30 and TRBJ2-2; maybe TRBD2 (7 bases). V was trimmed by 0 bases and J by 6 bases, leaving 14 bases between them. Germline lookup yields CDR1 GTSNPN and CDR2 SVGIG (reference sequence). There are 15 residues in the CDR3. CDR3 bases: TGTGCCTGGAGTGTACCCCAGGGGAGGGCCGGGGAGCTGTTTTTT. Amino acid sequence: CAWSVPQGRAGELFF.

The rearrangement links TRBV7-9 to TRBJ2-3; D is perhaps TRBD1 or TRBD2 (5 bases each). The CDR3 spans 14 residues. Trimming stripped 5 bases from V and 2 bases from J, with 11 bases between. Germline assignment: CDR1 SEHNR and CDR2 FQNEAQ (reference sequence). CDR3 region: CASSQWDLTDTQYF. In DNA form, the CDR3 reads TGTGCCAGCAGCCAGTGGGACCTCACAGATACGCAGTATTTT.

The chain carries TRBV27 and TRBJ1-6; TRBD1 agrees at 8 bases. Germline V gives CDR1 MNHEY, CDR2 SMNVEV (reference sequence). Losses at the gene ends were 3 bases for V and 10 bases for J; bases not matched to a gene: 11. The CDR3 has 16 residues. The CDR3 DNA sequence: TGTGCCAGCAGTTTTTCTTGGACAGGGAACGACTCACCCCTCCACTTT. As protein: CASSFSWTGNDSPLHF.

This chain joins TRBV2 and TRBJ2-2; no firm D call. Germline CDR1 and CDR2: SNHLY and FYNNEI. V was pared by 8 bases and J by 1 base, with 11 bases between. The CDR3 has 14 residues. The CDR3 loop reads CASQESLNTGELFF. The CDR3 nucleotides are TGTGCCAGCCAAGAATCGCTGAACACCGGGGAGCTGTTTTTT.

As for this clone: Relative to the germline gene, one junction end is altered; a read error may explain this. V and J are TRBV28 and TRBJ1-2; D remains unclear. CDR1 MDHEN and CDR2 SYDVKM come from the germline V gene. CDR3 length: 16 residues. The CDR3 DNA reads TGTGCCAGCAGTTTTGTTTTTGGCGGATTTAACCATGGCTACACCTTC. Its protein product is CASSFVFGGFNHGYTF.

The genes are TRBV2 and TRBJ2-1; unclear D gene. This CDR3 is 13 amino acids long. Germline V gene lookup returns CDR1 SNHLY and CDR2 FYNNEI. Between the trimmed V and J ends, which lost 8 bases and 5 bases, there was a span of 13 bases. The CDR3 DNA is TGTGCCAGCGGGTCTTTAAGGCACAATGAGCAGTTCTTC. It encodes CASGSLRHNEQFF.

CDR3 nucleotides: TGTGCCAGCAGCTTGAGACTAGCGAGAAGCACAGATACGCAGTATTTT. Protein: CASSLRLARSTDTQYF. The rearrangement joins TRBV5-4 to TRBJ2-3, with 8 bases lining up with TRBD2. CDR1 SGHNT and CDR2 YYREEE come from the germline V gene (reference sequence). J gave up 0 bases and V 1 base, and 4 bases lay outside the gene matches. The CDR3 extends over 16 amino acids.

V and J are TRBV2 and TRBJ1-4, with 7 positions matching TRBD1. The CDR3 runs 14 residues. V gave up 8 bases and J gave up 4 bases; unmatched junction bases: 7. Germline assignment: CDR1 SNHLY and CDR2 FYNNEI. The CDR3 reads CASGRRDSNEKLFF. CDR3 in DNA: TGTGCCAGCGGTAGGCGGGACAGTAATGAAAAACTGTTTTTT.

The chain has TRBV28 and TRBJ1-1, with a possible D match to TRBD1 (5 bases). V lost 5 bases and J lost 5, with 18 bases in between. CDR1 and CDR2 from the germline V gene are MDHEN and SYDVKM. The CDR3 consists of 15 residues. CDR3 residues: CASSPSGARGTEAFF. CDR3 nucleotide sequence: TGTGCCAGCAGTCCCTCCGGGGCCAGAGGGACTGAAGCTTTCTTT. The full variable domain, with the rest looked up from reference TRBV28 and TRBJ1-1, is DVKVTQSSRYLVKRTGEKVFLECVQDMDHENMFWYRQDPGLGLRLIYFSYDVKMKEKGDIPEGYSVSREKKERFSLILESASTNQTSMYLCASSPSGARGTEAFFGQGTRLTVV.

The chain uses TRBV18 and TRBJ2-1; unclear D gene. The CDR3 extends over 13 amino acids. Germline CDR1 and CDR2: KGHSH and LQKENI. V was cut by 3 bases and J by 5 bases, with 8 bases left in between. The CDR3 DNA is TGTGCCAGCTCACCGTACCGGGACAATGAGCAGTTCTTC. This sequence encodes CASSPYRDNEQFF.

The chain recombines TRBV9 with TRBJ1-6; a weak D match, TRBD1 (6 bases). V lost 0 bases and J 6 bases, leaving 13 bases between the germline ends. The CDR3 has 16 amino acids. In germline, CDR1 is SGDLS, CDR2 YYNGEE. The CDR3 DNA follows: TGTGCCAGCAGCGTAGGAGGGGGGGCGACTAATTCACCCCTCCACTTT. It is translated as CASSVGGGATNSPLHF. The whole variable domain, remainder taken from reference TRBV9 and TRBJ1-6, is DSGVTQTPKHLITATGQRVTLRCSPRSGDLSVYWYQQSLDQGLQFLIQYYNGEERAKGNILERFSAQQFPDLHSELNLSSLELGDSALYFCASSVGGGATNSPLHFGNGTRLTVT.

This chain connects TRBV4-3 to TRBJ2-7; TRBD1 aligns across 8 bases. V gave up 0 bases and J gave up 7 bases; unmatched junction bases: 5. The CDR3 has 14 residues. Germline CDR1 and CDR2: LGHNA and YSLEER. CDR3 amino acids: CASSQDPRDREQYF. The CDR3 nucleotides are TGCGCCAGCAGCCAAGATCCCAGGGACAGGGAGCAGTACTTC.

The V call is TRBV28, the J call TRBJ1-2, with a tentative D call TRBD1 (5 bases). Trimming removed 5 bases from V and 11 bases from J, with 18 bases in between. CDR3 length: 13 residues. The germline V gene encodes CDR1 MDHEN and CDR2 SYDVKM. Written as DNA, the CDR3 is TGTGCCAGCAGTGTCACTCCTAGACAGTTTTACACCTTC. Translation gives CASSVTPRQFYTF.